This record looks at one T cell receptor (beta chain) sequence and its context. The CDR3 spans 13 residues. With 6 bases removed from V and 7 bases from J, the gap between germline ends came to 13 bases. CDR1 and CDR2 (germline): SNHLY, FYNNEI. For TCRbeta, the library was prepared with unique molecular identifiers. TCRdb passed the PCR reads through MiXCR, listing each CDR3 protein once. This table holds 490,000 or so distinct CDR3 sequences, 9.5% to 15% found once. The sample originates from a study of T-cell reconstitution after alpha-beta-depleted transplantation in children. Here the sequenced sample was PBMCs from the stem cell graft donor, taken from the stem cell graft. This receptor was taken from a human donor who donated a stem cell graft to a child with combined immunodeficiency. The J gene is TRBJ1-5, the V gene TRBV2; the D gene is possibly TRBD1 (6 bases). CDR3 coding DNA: TGTGCCAGCAGGGGGGGGGGCTGGCAGCCCCAGCATTTT. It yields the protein CASRGGGWQPQHF.